These 5 T cell receptor beta chains came from one sample sequenced in a study of blood T cell repertoires in COVID-19. TCRdb's copy holds only in-frame clones and misses some; the assay was immunoSEQ multiplex PCR. The sample holds approximately 89,000 clones; approximately 80% are singletons and the top ten take over 5.5%. Material for sequencing was peripheral blood. The receptors here all came from a man in his 70s with COVID-19, enrolled during active disease.

The chain has TRBV10-3 and TRBJ1-2, with 9 positions matching TRBD1. The germline V gene has CDR1 ENHRY and CDR2 SYGVKD. V was clipped by 5 bases and J by 3 bases; unmatched bases: 7. This CDR3 is 15 amino acids long. This CDR3 is CAISTLQGADYGYTF. The CDR3 nucleotides are TGTGCCATCAGTACCTTACAGGGGGCTGACTATGGCTACACCTTC.

The chain couples TRBV10-3 to TRBJ2-3; 14 positions agree with TRBD2. CDR3 length: 16 residues. Germline lookup yields CDR1 ENHRY and CDR2 SYGVKD. The trim removed 4 bases at V and 3 bases at J, leaving 3 bases unmatched. The CDR3 DNA follows: TGTGCCATCAGTGCCGGGACTAGCGGGAGTACAGATACGCAGTATTTT. It is translated as CAISAGTSGSTDTQYF.

The V and J genes are TRBV9 and TRBJ2-3; 7 positions match TRBD2. J gave up 6 bases and V 4 bases, and 8 bases lay outside the gene matches. This CDR3 has 14 amino acids. CDR1 SGDLS and CDR2 YYNGEE come from the germline V gene. In DNA, the CDR3 is TGTGCCAGCAGCCCACGGTGGGGGGGGGATACGCAGTATTTT. As protein: CASSPRWGGDTQYF.

This rearrangement joins TRBV19 to TRBJ1-3, with D possibly TRBD1 on 6 matching bases. Germline V gene lookup returns CDR1 LNHDA and CDR2 SQIVND (reference sequence). Trimming stripped 7 bases from V and 0 bases from J, with 22 bases between. The CDR3 is 18 amino acids. The CDR3 sequence: CASIQTGAQILSGNTIYF. The CDR3, as DNA: TGTGCCAGTATACAGACAGGAGCCCAAATCCTCTCTGGAAACACCATATATTTT.

This chain uses TRBV15 with TRBJ2-5; tentatively, D is TRBD2 (6 bases). Trimming left V 1 base short and J 0 bases short, with 12 bases between. CDR1 and CDR2 from the germline V gene are LNHNV and YYDKDF (reference sequence). This CDR3 has 16 residues. CDR3 DNA: TGTGCCACCAGCAGAGGAGCGGGCCCACACCAAGAGACCCAGTACTTC. Protein sequence: CATSRGAGPHQETQYF.